This T cell receptor (beta chain) comes out of a study of shared clonotypes between healthy human individuals. Germline CDR1 and CDR2: SGHRS and YFSETQ. This CDR3 is 14 amino acids long. V shed 3 bases and J 7 bases; nucleotides not matched to a gene: 4. The genomic DNA of each subset was split evenly across several immunoSEQ plates. Generated by immunoSEQ multiplex PCR, the TCRdb table keeps only in-frame clones and is missing some. The repertoire holds fewer than 2.5 million clones, roughly 93% seen once, with 0.35% to 0.45% in the top ten. In the case of this clone: Its antigen remains unidentified.

General study points: The generation probabilities recorded for non-shared clonotypes fell below those of clonotypes shared by all four donors. A handful of donors showed sharing of approximately 4.7% of naive CD4 clonotypes.

The receptor's source is a man aged 18 to 29 in good health. Some clones in this sample may be carry-over from other donors' samples. Sequencing used naive CD4+ T cells from PBMCs. The subset was: CD45RA+ positively selected. This rearrangement joins TRBV5-1 to TRBJ1-4, with TRBD1 identical over 9 bases. The DNA for the CDR3 is TGCGCCAGCAGCTGGGGGACAGGGACTGAAAAACTGTTTTTT. Amino acids: CASSWGTGTEKLFF.